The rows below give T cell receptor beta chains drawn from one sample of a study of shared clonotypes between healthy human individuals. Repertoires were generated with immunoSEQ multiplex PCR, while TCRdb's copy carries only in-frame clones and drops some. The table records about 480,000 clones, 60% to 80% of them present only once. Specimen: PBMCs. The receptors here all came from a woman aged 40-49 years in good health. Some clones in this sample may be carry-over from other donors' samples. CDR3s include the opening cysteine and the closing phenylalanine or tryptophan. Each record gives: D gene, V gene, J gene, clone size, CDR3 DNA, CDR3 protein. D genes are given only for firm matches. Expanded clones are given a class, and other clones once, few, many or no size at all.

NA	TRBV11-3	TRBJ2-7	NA	TGTGCCAGCAGCTTAGGTAGCGGCGAGCAGTACTTC	CASSLGSGEQYF
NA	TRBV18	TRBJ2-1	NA	TGTGCCAGCTCACCAGTGCAGTACAATGAGCAGTTCTTC	CASSPVQYNEQFF
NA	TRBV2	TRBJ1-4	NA	TGTGCCAGCAGAAGGAGGGAGAATGAAAAACTGTTTTTT	CASRRRENEKLFF
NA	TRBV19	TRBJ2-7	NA	TGTGCCAGTAGTCCCGGGACCCTCTACGAGCAGTACTTC	CASSPGTLYEQYF
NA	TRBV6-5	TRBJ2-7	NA	TGTGCCAGCAGTTACGGGACGGATGAATCCTACGAGCAGTACTTC	CASSYGTDESYEQYF
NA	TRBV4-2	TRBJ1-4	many	TGTGCCAGCAGGGCAGGAGGAAGGGAAAAACTGTTTTTT	CASRAGGREKLFF
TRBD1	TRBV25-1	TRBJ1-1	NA	TGTGCCAGCAGTGGACGACAGGGGATGGGCGCTTTCTTT	CASSGRQGMGAFF
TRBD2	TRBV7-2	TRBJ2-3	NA	TGTGCCAGCAGCACGAGGACTAGCGGGAGGGCCGCAGATACGCAGTATTTT	CASSTRTSGRAADTQYF
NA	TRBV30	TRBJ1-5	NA	TGTGCCTGGAGTCGGGGACGGCTAGGATCGGATAGCAATCAGCCCCAGCATTTT	CAWSRGRLGSDSNQPQHF
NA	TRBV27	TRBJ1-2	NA	TGTGCCAGGAGCCAGGGCCAATATGGCTACACCTTC	CARSQGQYGYTF
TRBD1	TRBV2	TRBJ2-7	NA	TGTGCCAGACGGGACAGGGGGCGGGAGCAGTACTTC	CARRDRGREQYF
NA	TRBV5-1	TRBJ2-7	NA	TGCGCCAGCAGCTTGGAGGTGTCGACTTACGAGCAGTACTTC	CASSLEVSTYEQYF
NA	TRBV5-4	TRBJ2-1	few	TGTGCCAGCAGTTTTGGGATCCCCAATGAGCAGTTCTTC	CASSFGIPNEQFF
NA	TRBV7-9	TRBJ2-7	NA	TGTGCCAGCAGCTTAGCGAACCTCTACGAGCAGTACTTC	CASSLANLYEQYF
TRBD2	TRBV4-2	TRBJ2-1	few	TGTGCCAGCAGCCAAGACAGCGGGGCCCACAATGAGCAGTTCTTC	CASSQDSGAHNEQFF
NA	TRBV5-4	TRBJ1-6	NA	TGTGCCAGCAGCTTGGATGGAGCCCGTTCACCCCTCCACTTT	CASSLDGARSPLHF
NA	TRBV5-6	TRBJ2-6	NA	TGTGCCAGCAGCTTGGCCGGGGGCTCTGGGGCCAACGTCCTGACTTTC	CASSLAGGSGANVLTF
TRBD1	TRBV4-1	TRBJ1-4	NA	TGCGCCAGCAGCCAAGTGGCAGGGACAGGGTTCTCTTTT	CASSQVAGTGFSF
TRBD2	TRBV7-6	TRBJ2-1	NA	TGTGCCAGCGCCACTAGCGGGTCCTACAATGAGCAGTTCTTC	CASATSGSYNEQFF
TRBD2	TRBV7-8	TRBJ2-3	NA	TGTGCCAGCAGCGCAGCGTTTCTGGGACTAGCGGGAGGGAAAGATACGCAGTATTTT	CASSAAFLGLAGGKDTQYF
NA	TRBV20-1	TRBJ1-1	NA	TGCAGTGCGAGCGGAAATGAAGCTTTCTTT	CSASGNEAFF
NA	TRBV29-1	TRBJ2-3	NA	TGCAGCCATTGGACAGATACGCAGTATTTT	CSHWTDTQYF
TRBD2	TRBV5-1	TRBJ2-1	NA	TGCGCCAGCAGCTTGGATCCAGCGGGAGGGTTTTTGGAGCAGTTCTTC	CASSLDPAGGFLEQFF
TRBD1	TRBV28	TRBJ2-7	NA	TGTGCCAGCAGTTCCACGACAGGGACGGTGGGGTACGAGCAGTACTTC	CASSSTTGTVGYEQYF
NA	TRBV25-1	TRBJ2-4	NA	TGTGCCAGCAGTGAATCGGGCATTCAGTACTTC	CASSESGIQYF